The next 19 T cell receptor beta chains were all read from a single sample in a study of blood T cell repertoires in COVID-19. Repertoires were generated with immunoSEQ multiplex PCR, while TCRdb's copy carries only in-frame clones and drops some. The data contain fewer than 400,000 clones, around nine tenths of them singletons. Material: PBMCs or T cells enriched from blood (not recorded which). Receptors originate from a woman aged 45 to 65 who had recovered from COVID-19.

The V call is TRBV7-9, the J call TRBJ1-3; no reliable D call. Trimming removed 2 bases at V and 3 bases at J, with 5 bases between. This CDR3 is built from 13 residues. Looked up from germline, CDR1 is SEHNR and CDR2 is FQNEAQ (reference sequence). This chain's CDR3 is CASSLNSGNTIYF. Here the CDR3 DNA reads TGTGCCAGCAGCTTAAACAGTGGAAACACCATATATTTT.

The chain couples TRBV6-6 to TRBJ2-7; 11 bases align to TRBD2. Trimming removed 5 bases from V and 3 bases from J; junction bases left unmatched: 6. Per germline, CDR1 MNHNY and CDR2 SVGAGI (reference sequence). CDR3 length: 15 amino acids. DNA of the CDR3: TGTGCCAGCAGTGATACGACTAGCGGGGTCTACGAGCAGTACTTC. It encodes CASSDTTSGVYEQYF.

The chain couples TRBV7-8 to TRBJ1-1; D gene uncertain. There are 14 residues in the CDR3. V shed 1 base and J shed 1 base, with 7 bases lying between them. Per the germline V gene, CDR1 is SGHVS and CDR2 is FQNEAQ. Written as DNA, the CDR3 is TGTGCCAGCAGCTTAGGCCGACAGAACACTGAAGCTTTCTTT. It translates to CASSLGRQNTEAFF.

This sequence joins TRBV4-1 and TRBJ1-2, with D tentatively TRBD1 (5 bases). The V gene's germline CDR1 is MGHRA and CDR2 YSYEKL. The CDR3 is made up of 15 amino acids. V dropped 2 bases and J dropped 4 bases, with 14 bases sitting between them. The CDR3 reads CASSQTIGGAYGYTF. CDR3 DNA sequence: TGCGCCAGCAGCCAAACAATCGGGGGAGCCTATGGCTACACCTTC.

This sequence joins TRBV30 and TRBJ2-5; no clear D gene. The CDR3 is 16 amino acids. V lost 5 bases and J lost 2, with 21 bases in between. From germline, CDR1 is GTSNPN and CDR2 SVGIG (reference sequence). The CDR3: CAWGVGPQDWQETQYF. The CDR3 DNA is TGTGCCTGGGGGGTGGGCCCGCAGGATTGGCAAGAGACCCAGTACTTC.

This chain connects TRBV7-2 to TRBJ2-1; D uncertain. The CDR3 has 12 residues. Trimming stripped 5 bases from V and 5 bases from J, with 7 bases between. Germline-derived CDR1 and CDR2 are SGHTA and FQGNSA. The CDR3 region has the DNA TGTGCCAGCAGCCACTATGACAATGAGCAGTTCTTC. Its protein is CASSHYDNEQFF. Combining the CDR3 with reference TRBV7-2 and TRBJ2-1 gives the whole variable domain GAGVSQSPSNKVTEKGKDVELRCDPISGHTALYWYRQSLGQGLEFLIYFQGNSAPDKSGLPSDRFSAERTGGSVSTLTIQRTQQEDSAVYLCASSHYDNEQFFGPGTRLTVL.

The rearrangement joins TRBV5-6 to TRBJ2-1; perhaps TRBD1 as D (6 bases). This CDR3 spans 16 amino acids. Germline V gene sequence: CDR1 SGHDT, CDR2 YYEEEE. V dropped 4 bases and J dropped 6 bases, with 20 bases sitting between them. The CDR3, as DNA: TGTGCCAGCAGCACACCCCTCGGGACATCCCCCAATGAGCAGTTCTTC. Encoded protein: CASSTPLGTSPNEQFF.

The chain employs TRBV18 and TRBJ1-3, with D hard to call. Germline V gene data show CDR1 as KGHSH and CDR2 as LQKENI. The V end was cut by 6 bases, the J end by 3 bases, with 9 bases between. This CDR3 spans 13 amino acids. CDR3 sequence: CASSPSGGNTIYF. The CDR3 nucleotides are TGTGCCAGCTCCCCCTCGGGTGGAAACACCATATATTTT.

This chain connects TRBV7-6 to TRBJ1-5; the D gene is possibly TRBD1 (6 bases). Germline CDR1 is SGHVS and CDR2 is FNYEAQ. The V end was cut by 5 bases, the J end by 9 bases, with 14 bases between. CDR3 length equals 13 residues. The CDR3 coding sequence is TGTGCCAGCAGCCCCGAGGGGGGGGCGCCCCAGCATTTT. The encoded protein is CASSPEGGAPQHF.

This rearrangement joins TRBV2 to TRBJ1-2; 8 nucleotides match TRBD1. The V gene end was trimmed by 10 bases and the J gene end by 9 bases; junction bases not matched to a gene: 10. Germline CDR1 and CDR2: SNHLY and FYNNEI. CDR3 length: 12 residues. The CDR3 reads CATATGTGRYTF. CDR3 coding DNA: TGTGCCACAGCCACCGGGACAGGACGCTACACCTTC.

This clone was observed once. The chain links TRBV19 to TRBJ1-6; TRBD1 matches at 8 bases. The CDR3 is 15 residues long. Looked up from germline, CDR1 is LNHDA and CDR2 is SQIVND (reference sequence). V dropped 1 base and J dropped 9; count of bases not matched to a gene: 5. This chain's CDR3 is CASSIATGGGSPLHF. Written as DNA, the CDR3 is TGTGCCAGTAGTATAGCAACAGGGGGTGGTTCACCCCTCCACTTT.

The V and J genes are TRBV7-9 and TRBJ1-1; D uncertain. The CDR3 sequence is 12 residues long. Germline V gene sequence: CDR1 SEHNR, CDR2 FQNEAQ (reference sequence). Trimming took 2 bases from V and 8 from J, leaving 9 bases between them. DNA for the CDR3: TGTGCCAGCAGCTTAAGTGGAGGGGAAGCTTTCTTT. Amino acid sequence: CASSLSGGEAFF.

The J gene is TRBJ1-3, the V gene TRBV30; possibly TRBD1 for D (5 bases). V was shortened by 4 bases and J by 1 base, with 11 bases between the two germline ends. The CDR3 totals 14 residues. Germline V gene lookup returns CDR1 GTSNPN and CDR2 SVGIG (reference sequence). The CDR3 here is CAWTEQVSGNTIYF. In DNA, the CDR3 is TGTGCCTGGACCGAACAGGTATCTGGAAACACCATATATTTT.

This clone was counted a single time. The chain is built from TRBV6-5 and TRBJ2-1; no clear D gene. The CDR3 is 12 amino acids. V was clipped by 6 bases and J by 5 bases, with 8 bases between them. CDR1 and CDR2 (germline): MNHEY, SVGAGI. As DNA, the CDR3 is TGTGCCAGCAGGGCGGCAAACAATGAGCAGTTCTTC. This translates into CASRAANNEQFF.

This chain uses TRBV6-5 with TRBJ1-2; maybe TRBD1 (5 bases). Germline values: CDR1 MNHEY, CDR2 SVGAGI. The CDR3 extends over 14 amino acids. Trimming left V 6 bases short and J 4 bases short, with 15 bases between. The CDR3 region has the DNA TGTGCCAGCAGAAAAGACAGTCTTGGCTATGGCTACACCTTC. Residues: CASRKDSLGYGYTF.

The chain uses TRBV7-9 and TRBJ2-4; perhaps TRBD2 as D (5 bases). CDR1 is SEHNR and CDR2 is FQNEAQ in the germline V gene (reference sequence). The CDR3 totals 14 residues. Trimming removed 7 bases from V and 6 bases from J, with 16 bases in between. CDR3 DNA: TGTGCCAGCACCAACAGTGGAGAGGGAAACATTCAGTACTTC. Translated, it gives CASTNSGEGNIQYF.

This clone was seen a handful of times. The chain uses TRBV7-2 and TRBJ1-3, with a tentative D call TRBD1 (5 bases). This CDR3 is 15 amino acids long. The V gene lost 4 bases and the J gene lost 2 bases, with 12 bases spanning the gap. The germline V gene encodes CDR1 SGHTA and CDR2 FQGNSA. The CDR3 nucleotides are TGTGCCAGCAGCTACGGGACTGCGACTGGAAACACCATATATTTT. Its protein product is CASSYGTATGNTIYF.

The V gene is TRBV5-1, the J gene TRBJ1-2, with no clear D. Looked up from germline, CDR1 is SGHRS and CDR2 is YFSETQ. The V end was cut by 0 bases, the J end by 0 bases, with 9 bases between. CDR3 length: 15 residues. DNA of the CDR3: TGCGCCAGCAGCTTGGGCCGGGGATCTAACTATGGCTACACCTTC. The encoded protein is CASSLGRGSNYGYTF. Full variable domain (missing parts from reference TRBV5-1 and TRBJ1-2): KAGVTQTPRYLIKTRGQQVTLSCSPISGHRSVSWYQQTPGQGLQFLFEYFSETQRNKGNFPGRFSGRQFSNSRSEMNVSTLELGDSALYLCASSLGRGSNYGYTFGSGTRLTVV.

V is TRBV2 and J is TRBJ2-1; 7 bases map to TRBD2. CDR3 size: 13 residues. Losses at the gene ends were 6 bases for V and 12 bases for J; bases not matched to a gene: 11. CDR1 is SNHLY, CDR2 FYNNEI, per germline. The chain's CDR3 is CASRTTSSLGQFF. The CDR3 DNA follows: TGTGCCAGCAGGACGACTAGCTCCTTGGGGCAGTTCTTC.